This T cell receptor beta chain originates from a study of PD-1 blockade in classical Hodgkin lymphoma. Study-wide results and caveats: The CD4+ diversity rise by C4D1 was clearest in complete responders. Partial responders and progressors had significantly lower baseline TCR diversity.

Regarding this clone: Antigen: not known.

Trimming removed 5 bases from V and 4 bases from J; junction bases left unmatched: 3. Germline V gene data show CDR1 as MNHEY and CDR2 as SVGAGI. This CDR3 comprises 14 residues. Sequencing was performed with immunoSEQ multiplex PCR; in TCRdb, only in-frame clones are kept and a portion is missing. Seen here are about 21,000 clones, about 68% observed once, and the top ten hold 20% to 25%. Relapses following autologous stem cell transplantation were seen in all patients, with brentuximab vedotin exposure varying. This chain connects TRBV6-5 to TRBJ1-3; 9 nucleotides align to TRBD1. This TCR was recovered from a human donor with classical Hodgkin lymphoma. The sample consisted of peripheral blood mononuclear cells (PBMCs), taken at baseline. The CDR3 DNA sequence: TGTGCCAGCAGTAGGACAGGGGCAGGAAACACCATATATTTT. Protein: CASSRTGAGNTIYF.